The 10 T cell receptor beta chains reported below all come from one sample, sequenced in a study of metastatic and nonmetastatic thyroid tumors. MiXCR reprocessed the PCR reads for TCRdb. This table holds 5,100 or so clones, 28% found once. No patient received treatment before thyroid surgery. The material sequenced was adjacent normal tissue. The receptor source for this set is a female donor with papillary thyroid cancer or a benign thyroid nodule (not recorded which). Some clones in this sample may be carry-over from other donors' samples.

This clone was picked up a small number of times. V is TRBV27 and J is TRBJ2-5; D unclear. Germline CDR1 is MNHEY and CDR2 is SMNVEV (reference sequence). V was pared by 8 bases and J by 3 bases, with 10 bases between. This CDR3 contains 12 residues. CDR3 nucleotides: TGTGCCAGCGGGCTAGAGAAAGAGACCCAGTACTTC. Translating it yields CASGLEKETQYF.

Relative to its sample, this clone is large (0.1 to 1%). The rearrangement links TRBV19 to TRBJ2-3; possible D gene TRBD1, 7 bases. The V end lost 5 bases, the J end lost 0 bases, and 12 bases lay between the germline ends. CDR1 and CDR2 (germline): LNHDA, SQIVND (reference sequence). The length of the CDR3 is 15 residues. The CDR3 nucleotides are TGTGCCAGTAGTGGGGGGACAGCTAGCACAGATACGCAGTATTTT. It encodes CASSGGTASTDTQYF.

Note on this clone: It may be a read error: a sequence one base away is much more abundant. CDR3 nucleotide sequence: TGTGCCAGCAGTTACTCGTACAAGTACGGCTACACCTTC. Amino acid sequence: CASSYSYKYGYTF. The gene calls are TRBV6-5 and TRBJ1-2; D ambiguous. V gave up 0 bases and J gave up 8 bases, with 10 bases separating them. Germline V gene data show CDR1 as MNHEY and CDR2 as SVGAGI. The CDR3 length is 13 residues.

This clone is judged large. The chain employs TRBV12-3 or TRBV12-4 and TRBJ2-1; weak D call: TRBD1 (6 bases). Trimming removed 4 bases at V and 3 bases at J, with 10 bases between. The CDR3 runs to 14 residues. The CDR3 loop reads CASSYRAGYNEQFF. In DNA form, the CDR3 reads TGTGCCAGCAGTTACAGGGCTGGCTACAATGAGCAGTTCTTC.

The chain carries TRBV6-1 and TRBJ2-7; D may be TRBD1 (6 bases). The CDR3 has 16 amino acids. V gave up 2 bases and J gave up 2 bases, with 16 bases separating them. Germline V lookup: CDR1 MNHNS, CDR2 SASEGT. CDR3 residues: CASSELDSLTTYEQYF. In nucleotides, the CDR3 is TGTGCCAGCAGTGAACTGGACAGCTTAACCACCTACGAGCAGTACTTC.

The rearrangement uses TRBV30 and TRBJ1-4, with D possibly matching TRBD1 (5 bases). From germline, CDR1 is GTSNPN and CDR2 SVGIG (reference sequence). Between the trimmed V and J ends, which lost 3 bases and 5 bases, there was a span of 10 bases. The CDR3 runs 13 residues. CDR3 sequence reads: CAWSRDRNEKLFF. In DNA form, the CDR3 reads TGTGCCTGGAGCCGGGACCGAAATGAAAAACTGTTTTTT.

This clone is labeled medium-sized. CDR3 in DNA: TGTGCCAGCAAATCGATGCGGGACAGTGAAGCTTTCTTT. The encoded protein is CASKSMRDSEAFF. The chain combines TRBV6-1 with TRBJ1-1, with TRBD1 matching over 7 bases. The V segment lost 7 bases and the J segment 7 bases; nucleotides outside the gene matches: 9. CDR1 and CDR2 from the germline V gene are MNHNS and SASEGT. The CDR3 is 13 amino acids.

This clone has a single count. This sequence joins TRBV5-1 and TRBJ2-2; a weak D match, TRBD1 (6 bases). The CDR3 is made up of 15 amino acids. V lost 7 bases and J lost 0, with 13 bases in between. Germline V CDR1 and CDR2: SGHRS, YFSETQ. The CDR3, as DNA: TGCGCCAGCTCTTCCGGGACAACGAACACCGGGGAGCTGTTTTTT. Translated: CASSSGTTNTGELFF. The entire variable domain, with the rest obtained from reference TRBV5-1 and TRBJ2-2, is as follows: KAGVTQTPRYLIKTRGQQVTLSCSPISGHRSVSWYQQTPGQGLQFLFEYFSETQRNKGNFPGRFSGRQFSNSRSEMNVSTLELGDSALYLCASSSGTTNTGELFFGEGSRLTVL.

This clone is termed medium-sized. This rearrangement joins TRBV7-9 to TRBJ1-2; possibly TRBD1 for D (5 bases). CDR1 SEHNR and CDR2 FQNEAQ come from the germline V gene (reference sequence). V was trimmed by 7 bases and J by 7 bases, leaving 16 bases between them. This CDR3 region has 13 residues. The CDR3 coding sequence is TGTGCCAGCATTCCTCGCGGGGGATTTGGCTACACCTTC. This codes for CASIPRGGFGYTF. The full variable domain, rest sourced from reference TRBV7-9 and TRBJ1-2, is DTGVSQNPRHKITKRGQNVTFRCDPISEHNRLYWYRQTLGQGPEFLTYFQNEAQLEKSRLLSDRFSAERPKGSFSTLEIQRTEQGDSAMYLCASIPRGGFGYTFGSGTRLTVV.

This clone is large in the sample. The rearrangement joins TRBV11-2 to TRBJ2-7; possibly TRBD2 for D (5 bases). The germline V gene encodes CDR1 SGHAT and CDR2 FQNNGV. This CDR3 has 12 amino acids. V lost 4 bases and J lost 9, with 13 bases in between. The chain's CDR3 is CASSSEGFRQYF. The CDR3 bases are TGTGCCAGCAGCTCCGAGGGCTTTAGGCAGTACTTC.